Listed here are 15 T cell receptor beta chains from one sample, sequenced in a study of T cells in tuberculosis. Here immunoSEQ multiplex PCR was the method, and the copy in TCRdb shows in-frame clones only, minus some. Of about 24,000 clones in the sample, roughly 96% were seen once. Specimen: PBMCs. All receptors come from a donor aged 10 to 29 with latent tuberculosis or without tuberculosis infection.

This chain uses TRBV30 with TRBJ1-1, with D possibly TRBD1 on 6 matching bases. From germline, CDR1 is GTSNPN and CDR2 SVGIG (reference sequence). CDR3 length equals 15 residues. Between the trimmed V and J ends, which lost 4 bases and 0 bases, there was a span of 15 bases. The CDR3 DNA is TGTGCCTGGATCTTCCCGGGACACCTGAACACTGAAGCTTTCTTT. It codes for CAWIFPGHLNTEAFF.

V is TRBV11-2 and J is TRBJ2-2; 10 bases line up with TRBD2. V was pared by 5 bases and J by 6 bases, with 0 bases of the junction left unmatched. Germline CDR1 reads SGHAT; CDR2 reads FQNNGV. This CDR3 spans 13 amino acids. This chain's CDR3 is CASSGLAAGELFF. CDR3 bases: TGTGCCAGCAGCGGACTAGCGGCCGGGGAGCTGTTTTTT.

The chain is built from TRBV29-1 and TRBJ1-1; unclear D gene. Trimming took 5 bases from V and 2 from J, leaving 6 bases between them. Germline-derived CDR1 and CDR2 are SQVTM and ANQGSEA. There are 11 residues in the CDR3. This CDR3 reads CSVYSNTEAFF. CDR3 DNA sequence: TGCAGCGTTTACAGTAACACTGAAGCTTTCTTT.

The V call is TRBV21-1, the J call TRBJ1-1; TRBD1 is the table's D call, not checked against the DNA. TRBV21-1 constitutes a pseudogene. The CDR3 is made up of 14 amino acids. The CDR3 loop is CASTQEVPNTEAFF. The CDR3 nucleotides are TGTGCCAGCACTCAGGAAGTTCCGAACACTGAAGCTTTCTTT.

The chain recombines TRBV21-1 with TRBJ2-7; the table's D call, TRBD2, has no DNA check behind it. TRBV21-1 is designated a pseudogene. This CDR3 has 14 amino acids. For the CDR3, the DNA is TGTGCCAGCAGCGCCAGACTAGCGGGGGGACACCGCGCCGTC. It is translated as CASSARLAGGHRAV.

This clone occurred once. V gene TRBV4-1 combines with J gene TRBJ2-1, with 15 bases identical to TRBD2. The CDR3 sequence is 19 residues long. V gave up 3 bases and J gave up 5 bases; unmatched junction bases: 11. Germline V gene sequence: CDR1 MGHRA, CDR2 YSYEKL. The CDR3 nucleotides read TGCGCCAGCAGCCATCCCGGACTAGCGGGGGGGCCGAGAAACAATGAGCAGTTCTTC. Encoded protein: CASSHPGLAGGPRNNEQFF.

The V gene is TRBV2, the J gene TRBJ2-5; no firm D call. The CDR3 runs 13 residues. Trimming shortened V by 5 bases and J by 2 bases, and 9 bases separated the two germline ends. Germline V lookup: CDR1 SNHLY, CDR2 FYNNEI. The CDR3 spells CASSPTGQETQYF. CDR3 coding DNA: TGTGCCAGCAGTCCTACCGGTCAAGAGACCCAGTACTTC. The whole variable domain, filled in from reference TRBV2 and TRBJ2-5, reads EPEVTQTPSHQVTQMGQEVILRCVPISNHLYFYWYRQILGQKVEFLVSFYNNEISEKSEIFDDQFSVERPDGSNFTLKIRSTKLEDSAMYFCASSPTGQETQYFGPGTRLLVL.

J is TRBJ2-7 and V is TRBV6-1, with D possibly TRBD2 on 6 matching bases. This CDR3 contains 14 residues. The germline V gene has CDR1 MNHNS and CDR2 SASEGT. The V end was cut by 7 bases, the J end by 4 bases, with 17 bases between. CDR3 sequence (DNA): TGTGCCAGCAAAGCTGCTCCTGGGGGGTACGAGCAGTACGTC. Residues: CASKAAPGGYEQYV.

The rearrangement uses TRBV6-4 and TRBJ1-1; no definite D call. Trimming removed 4 bases from V and 1 base from J, with 7 bases in between. Germline V gene sequence: CDR1 MRHNA, CDR2 SNTAGT. The CDR3 covers 13 residues. The CDR3 spells CASSAGRNTEAFF. The CDR3 bases are TGTGCCAGCAGTGCGGGTAGGAACACTGAAGCTTTCTTT.

The V call is TRBV4-1, the J call TRBJ1-4; no clear D gene. The V gene lost 3 bases and the J gene lost 8 bases, with 10 bases spanning the gap. CDR1 is MGHRA, CDR2 YSYEKL, per germline. CDR3 size: 13 residues. The chain's CDR3 is CASSQVTPEKLFF. Here the CDR3 DNA reads TGCGCCAGCAGCCAGGTTACTCCGGAAAAACTGTTTTTT.

This clone appeared a single time. This chain links TRBV6-1 with TRBJ2-7; a weak D match, TRBD2 (5 bases). Germline V gives CDR1 MNHNS, CDR2 SASEGT. The CDR3 is made up of 14 amino acids. Trimming removed 6 bases at V and 1 base at J, with 13 bases between. The CDR3 coding sequence is TGTGCCAGCAGAGGAGAGGGTATTTCCTACGAGCAGTACGTC. This translates into CASRGEGISYEQYV.

The J gene is TRBJ2-3, the V gene TRBV14; 7 bases map to TRBD2. CDR1 is SGHDN, CDR2 FVKESK, per germline. V shed 0 bases, J shed 7 bases, and the junction held 4 bases outside the gene matches. This CDR3 spans 14 amino acids. CDR3 protein: CASSQELLANTQYF. The CDR3 DNA follows: TGTGCCAGCAGCCAAGAGCTACTAGCGAATACGCAGTATTTT.

The chain has TRBV5-5 and TRBJ2-7; D may be TRBD1 (5 bases). The CDR3 is 15 amino acids. V was trimmed by 1 base and J by 0 bases, leaving 11 bases between them. Per germline, CDR1 SGHKS and CDR2 YYEKEE (reference sequence). CDR3 coding DNA: TGTGCCAGCAGCTTGTCCCCGACAGTCTCCTACGAGCAGTACTTC. The encoded protein is CASSLSPTVSYEQYF.

This chain connects TRBV7-2 to TRBJ2-5; 10 bases are a match to TRBD2. Germline CDR1 SGHTA, CDR2 FQGNSA. The CDR3 totals 15 residues. V lost 5 bases to trimming and J lost 1 base; unmatched junction nucleotides: 4. The CDR3 spells CASSPQRGGQETQYF. The CDR3 nucleotides are TGTGCCAGCAGCCCACAGCGGGGGGGCCAAGAGACCCAGTACTTC.

V gene TRBV2 combines with J gene TRBJ2-1; D is uncertain. This CDR3 spans 12 amino acids. Germline CDR1 and CDR2: SNHLY and FYNNEI. V was cut by 4 bases and J by 4 bases, with 5 bases left in between. The chain's CDR3 is CASSARYNEQFF. The CDR3 DNA reads TGTGCCAGCAGTGCCAGGTACAATGAGCAGTTCTTC.